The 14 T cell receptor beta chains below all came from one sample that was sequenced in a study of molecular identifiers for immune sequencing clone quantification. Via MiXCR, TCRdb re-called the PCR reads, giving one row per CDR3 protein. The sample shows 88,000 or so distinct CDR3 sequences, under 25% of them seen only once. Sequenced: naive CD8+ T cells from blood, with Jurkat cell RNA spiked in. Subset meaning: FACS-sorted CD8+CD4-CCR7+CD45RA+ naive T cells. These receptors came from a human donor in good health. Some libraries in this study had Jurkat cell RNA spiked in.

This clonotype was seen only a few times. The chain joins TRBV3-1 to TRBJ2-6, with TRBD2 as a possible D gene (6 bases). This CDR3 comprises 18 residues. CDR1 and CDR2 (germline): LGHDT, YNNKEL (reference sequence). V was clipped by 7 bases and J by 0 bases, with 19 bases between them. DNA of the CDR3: TGTGCCAGCACGTCAAGGCGGGGATTATCCTCTGGGGCCAACGTCCTGACTTTC. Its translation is CASTSRRGLSSGANVLTF.

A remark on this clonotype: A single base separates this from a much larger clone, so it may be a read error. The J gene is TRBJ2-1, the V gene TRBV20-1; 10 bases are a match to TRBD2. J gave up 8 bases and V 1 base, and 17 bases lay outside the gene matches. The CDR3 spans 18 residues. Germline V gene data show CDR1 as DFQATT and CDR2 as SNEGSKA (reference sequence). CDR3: CSARGQEMTSGHHDEQFF. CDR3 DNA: TGCAGTGCTAGAGGGCAGGAGATGACTAGCGGGCATCACGATGAGCAGTTCTTC.

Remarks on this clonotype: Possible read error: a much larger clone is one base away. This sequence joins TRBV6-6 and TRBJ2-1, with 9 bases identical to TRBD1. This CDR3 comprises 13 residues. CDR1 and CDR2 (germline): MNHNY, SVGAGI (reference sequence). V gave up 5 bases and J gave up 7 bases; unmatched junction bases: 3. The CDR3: CASSTGQGNEQFF. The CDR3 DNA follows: TGTGCCAGCAGTACAGGACAGGGGAATGAGCAGTTCTTC.

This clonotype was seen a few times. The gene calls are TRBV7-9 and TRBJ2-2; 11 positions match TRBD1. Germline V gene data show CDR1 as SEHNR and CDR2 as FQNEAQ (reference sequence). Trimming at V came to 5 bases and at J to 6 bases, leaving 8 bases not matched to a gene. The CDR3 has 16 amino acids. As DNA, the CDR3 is TGTGCCAGCAGCGCGTCCCGGGACAGGGGGGCCGGGGAGCTGTTTTTT. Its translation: CASSASRDRGAGELFF.

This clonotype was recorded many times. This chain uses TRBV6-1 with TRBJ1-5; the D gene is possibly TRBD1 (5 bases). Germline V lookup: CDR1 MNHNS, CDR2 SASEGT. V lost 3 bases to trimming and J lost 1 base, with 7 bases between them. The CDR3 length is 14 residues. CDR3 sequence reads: CASSDWGSNQPQHF. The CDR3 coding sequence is TGTGCCAGCAGTGATTGGGGGAGCAATCAGCCCCAGCATTTT.

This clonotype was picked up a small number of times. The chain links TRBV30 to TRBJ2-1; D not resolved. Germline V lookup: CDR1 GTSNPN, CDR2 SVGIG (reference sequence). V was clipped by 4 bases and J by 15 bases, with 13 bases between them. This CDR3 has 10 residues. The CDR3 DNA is TGTGCCTGGATAGGGCCAGCCCCGTTCTTC. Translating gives CAWIGPAPFF.

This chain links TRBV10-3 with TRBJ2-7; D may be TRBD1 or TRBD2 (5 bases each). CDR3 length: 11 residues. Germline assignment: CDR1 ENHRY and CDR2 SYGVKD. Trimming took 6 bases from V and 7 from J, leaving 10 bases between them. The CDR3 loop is CAISGAREQYF. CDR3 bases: TGTGCCATCAGCGGGGCTCGGGAGCAGTACTTC.

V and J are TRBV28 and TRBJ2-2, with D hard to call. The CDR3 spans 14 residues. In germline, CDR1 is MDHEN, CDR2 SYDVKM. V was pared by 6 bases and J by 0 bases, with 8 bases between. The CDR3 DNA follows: TGTGCCAGCAGGAGGATCCCGAACACCGGGGAGCTGTTTTTT. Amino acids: CASRRIPNTGELFF.

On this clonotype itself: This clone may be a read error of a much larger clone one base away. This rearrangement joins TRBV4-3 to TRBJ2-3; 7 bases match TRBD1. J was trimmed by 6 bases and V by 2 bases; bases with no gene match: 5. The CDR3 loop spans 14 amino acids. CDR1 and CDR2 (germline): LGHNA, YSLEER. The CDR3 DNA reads TGCGCCAGCAGCCAAATAGGGGGCGCGGATACGCAGTATTTT. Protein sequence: CASSQIGGADTQYF.

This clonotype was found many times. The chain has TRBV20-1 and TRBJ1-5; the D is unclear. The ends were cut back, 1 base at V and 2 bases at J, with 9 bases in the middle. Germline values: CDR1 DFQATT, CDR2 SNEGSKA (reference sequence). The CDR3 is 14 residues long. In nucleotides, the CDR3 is TGCAGTGCTAGAGGTGTAGTGCGCAATCAGCCCCAGCATTTT. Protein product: CSARGVVRNQPQHF.

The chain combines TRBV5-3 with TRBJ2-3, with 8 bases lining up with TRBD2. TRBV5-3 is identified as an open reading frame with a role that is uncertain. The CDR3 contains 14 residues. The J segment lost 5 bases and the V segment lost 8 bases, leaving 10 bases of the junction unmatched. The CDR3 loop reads CASWGSGDIDTQYF. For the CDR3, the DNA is TGTGCCAGCTGGGGTAGCGGGGACATAGATACGCAGTATTTT.

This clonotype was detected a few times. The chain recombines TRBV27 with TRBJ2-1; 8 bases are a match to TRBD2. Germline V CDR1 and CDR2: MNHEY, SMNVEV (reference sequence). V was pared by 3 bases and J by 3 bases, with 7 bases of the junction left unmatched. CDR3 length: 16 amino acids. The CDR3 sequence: CASSLGIAGIYNEQFF. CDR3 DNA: TGTGCCAGCAGTTTGGGGATAGCGGGGATCTACAATGAGCAGTTCTTC.

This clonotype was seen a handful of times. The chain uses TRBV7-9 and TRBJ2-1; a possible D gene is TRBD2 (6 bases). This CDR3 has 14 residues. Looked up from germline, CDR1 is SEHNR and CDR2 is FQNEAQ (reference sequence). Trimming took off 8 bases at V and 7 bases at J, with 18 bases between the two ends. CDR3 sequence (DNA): TGTGCCAGCCGACCCCCGGAGGGACGGAATGAGCAGTTCTTC. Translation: CASRPPEGRNEQFF. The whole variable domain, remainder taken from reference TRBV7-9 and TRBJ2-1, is DTGVSQNPRHKITKRGQNVTFRCDPISEHNRLYWYRQTLGQGPEFLTYFQNEAQLEKSRLLSDRFSAERPKGSFSTLEIQRTEQGDSAMYLCASRPPEGRNEQFFGPGTRLTVL.

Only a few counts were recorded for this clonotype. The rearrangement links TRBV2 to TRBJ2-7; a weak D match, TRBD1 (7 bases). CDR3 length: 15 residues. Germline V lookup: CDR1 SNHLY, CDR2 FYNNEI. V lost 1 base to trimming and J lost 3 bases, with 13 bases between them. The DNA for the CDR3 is TGTGCCAGCAGTGAAGGGCCAGGGGGGAACTACGAGCAGTACTTC. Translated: CASSEGPGGNYEQYF.